This is a list of T cell receptor beta chains from one sample in a study of shared clonotypes between healthy human individuals. Measured with immunoSEQ multiplex PCR; TCRdb has only the in-frame clones, and not every one. Of about 730,000 clones listed, 72% are singletons. Sequences were obtained from memory CD4+ T cells sorted from blood. Receptors originate from a woman aged 25 to 45 in good health. The CDR3 runs from the conserved cysteine through the conserved F or W. Fields, in order: V gene, J gene, D gene, clone size, CDR3 DNA, CDR3 protein. D genes are given only for firm matches. The size entry is marked missing in some rows and otherwise reads once, few, many or a size class.

TRBV7-9	TRBJ2-2	NA	NA	TGTGCCAGCAGCTTGGTGCTTATCGGGGAGCTGTTTTTT	CASSLVLIGELFF
TRBV18	TRBJ2-2	NA	NA	TGTGCCAGCTCACCGCGTACCGGGGAGCTGTTTTTT	CASSPRTGELFF
TRBV5-1	TRBJ2-1	NA	NA	TGCGCCAGCAATGTGGGAGGTGGGGATGAGCAGTTCTTC	CASNVGGGDEQFF
TRBV28	TRBJ1-3	NA	NA	TGTGCCAGCAGTAAAACCGCAACACAAAACACCATATATTTT	CASSKTATQNTIYF
TRBV5-4	TRBJ2-7	TRBD2	NA	TGTGCCAGCAGCTTGGGACTAGCGGGAGATTTGTACGAGCAGTACTTC	CASSLGLAGDLYEQYF
TRBV29-1	TRBJ1-1	NA	NA	TGCAGCGTTGTGGGTGGCTCTGAAGCTTTCTTT	CSVVGGSEAFF
TRBV5-1	TRBJ2-2	TRBD2	NA	TGCGCCAGCAGCTTGGTTACTAGCGGGAGGGCCAGGGTCACCGGGGAGCTGTTTTTT	CASSLVTSGRARVTGELFF
TRBV11-1	TRBJ2-6	NA	NA	TGTGCCAGCAGCTTGCCGGGGGCAGGGGCCAACGTCCTGACTTTC	CASSLPGAGANVLTF
TRBV7-9	TRBJ2-1	NA	NA	TGTGCCAGCAGCTTATTCGGTAATGAGCAGTTCTTC	CASSLFGNEQFF
TRBV5-5	TRBJ1-4	NA	NA	TGTGCCAGCAGCGCGGATCCGGGGCCCAATGAAAAACTGTTTTTT	CASSADPGPNEKLFF
TRBV7-2	TRBJ1-4	NA	few	TGTGCCAGCAGCTTAGTTCCGGGGGCGGCTAATGAAAAACTGTTTTTT	CASSLVPGAANEKLFF
TRBV10-3	TRBJ2-2	NA	once	TGTGCCATCAGTGAGTCTGGGAGAGCGCTGTTTTTT	CAISESGRALFF
TRBV30	TRBJ2-2	TRBD2	NA	TGTGCCTGGAAGAGGGCGGGAGGGCTGGACACCGGGGAGCTGTTTTTT	CAWKRAGGLDTGELFF
TRBV6-1	TRBJ1-5	NA	NA	TGTGCCAGCAGTGATCAGGGGTTGGGCAATCAGCCCCAGCATTTT	CASSDQGLGNQPQHF
TRBV28	TRBJ2-3	NA	NA	TGTGCCAGCAGTTTAGGGGGAACTCGGGGTACGCAGTATTTT	CASSLGGTRGTQYF
TRBV7-3	TRBJ1-2	NA	NA	TGTGCCAGCAGCTTAACCGGGAGAGGCTACACCTTC	CASSLTGRGYTF
TRBV4-2	TRBJ1-2	TRBD1	NA	TGTGCCAGCAGCCAAGGTCGGGACAGGGTTGGCTACACCTTC	CASSQGRDRVGYTF
TRBV29-1	TRBJ1-1	TRBD1	NA	TGCAGCGTCGCCGGCGGACAGGGGATTAGGAACACTGAAGCTTTCTTT	CSVAGGQGIRNTEAFF
TRBV28	TRBJ2-7	TRBD2	NA	TGTGCCAGCAGAATCGGTGGCGGGAGCGGGGGGTACGAGCAGTACTTC	CASRIGGGSGGYEQYF
TRBV12-2	TRBJ2-7	NA	NA	TGTGCAAGTCGCCTACGACTAGCGGGGGACTACGAGCAGTACTTC	CASRLRLAGDYEQYF
TRBV27	TRBJ2-7	TRBD2	once	TGTGCCAGCAAGTGGAGGGTAGCGGGAGCGGGGGAGCAGTACTTC	CASKWRVAGAGEQYF
TRBV7-3	TRBJ2-2	NA	many	TGTGCCAGCAGCTTCGGCGGGGAGCTGTTTTTT	CASSFGGELFF
TRBV19	TRBJ1-2	NA	NA	TGTGCCAGTAGTATCGGCCCAGCGGCTAACTATGGCTACACCTTC	CASSIGPAANYGYTF
TRBV28	TRBJ1-1	NA	NA	TGTGCCAGCAGTTGGGGCCGGGGGACTGAAGCTTTCTTT	CASSWGRGTEAFF
TRBV5-6	TRBJ2-5	NA	once	TGTGCCAGCAGTCGGGGGCGGGAGACCCAGTACTTC	CASSRGRETQYF
TRBV6-1	TRBJ2-5	NA	NA	TGTGCCAGCAGTGTTACCCCTGCAAGTGAGACCCAGTACTTC	CASSVTPASETQYF
TRBV30	TRBJ1-4	NA	few	TGTGCCTGGAGTTTTCGTGAAAAACTGTTTTTT	CAWSFREKLFF
TRBV6-5	TRBJ2-4	NA	NA	TGTGCCAGCAGTTCACAGACACAAAACATTCAGTACTTC	CASSSQTQNIQYF
TRBV7-8	TRBJ2-2	TRBD1	NA	TGTGCCAGCAGCCCTTTCATGCAGGGGGCCGGGGAGCTGTTTTTT	CASSPFMQGAGELFF
TRBV29-1	TRBJ2-2	TRBD1	few	TGCAGCGTCCGACAGGGGAACACCGGGGAGCTGTTTTTT	CSVRQGNTGELFF
TRBV6-5	TRBJ2-7	NA	NA	TGTGCCAGCAGTTACTCGAGGGGGGCGCCATACGAGCAGTACTTC	CASSYSRGAPYEQYF
TRBV27	TRBJ1-2	NA	NA	TGTGCCAGCACTGGGGATATTCATGGCTACACCTTC	CASTGDIHGYTF
TRBV18	TRBJ2-1	NA	NA	TGTGCCAGCTCACCACGGCGGGACACAGACAATGAGCAGTTCTTC	CASSPRRDTDNEQFF
TRBV9	TRBJ1-2	TRBD1	many	TGTGCCAGCAGCGGAAGGGACAGCCGGTGGGGCTACACCTTC	CASSGRDSRWGYTF
TRBV18	TRBJ2-2	NA	many	TGTGCCAGCTCACCATCTCCCGGGGCCGGGGAGCTGTTTTTT	CASSPSPGAGELFF
TRBV7-2	TRBJ2-5	TRBD1	NA	TGTGCCAGCAGTCCACAGGGGGGAGAGACCCAGTACTTC	CASSPQGGETQYF
TRBV5-4	TRBJ1-2	NA	few	TGTGCCAGCAGCCCGACGGATTCCGGCTATGGCTACACCTTC	CASSPTDSGYGYTF
TRBV2	TRBJ2-2	NA	few	TGTGCCAGCAGTCCGTTAGGTAACACCGGGGAGCTGTTTTTT	CASSPLGNTGELFF
TRBV21-1	TRBJ2-2	NA	NA	TGTGCCAGCAGCAAAGACTTCTTTAGGACTAGCGGGAGTCGGGGGGCCGGGGAGCTGTTTTTT	CASSKDFFRTSGSRGAGELFF
TRBV6-6	TRBJ2-7	TRBD1	NA	TGTGCCAGCAGTTACATTACAGGGGGAGCCTACGAGCAGTACTTC	CASSYITGGAYEQYF
TRBV18	TRBJ2-7	NA	NA	TGTGCCAGCTCACCCGACAGGCCTACCCCCTACGAGCAGTACTTC	CASSPDRPTPYEQYF
TRBV20-1	TRBJ2-7	NA	NA	TGCAGTGCTGGGGTTTCCTACGAGCAGTACTTC	CSAGVSYEQYF
TRBV19	TRBJ2-5	TRBD2	NA	TGTGCCAGTAGTTTTCGGCTAGCGGGAGGCGCCCAAGAGACCCAGTACTTC	CASSFRLAGGAQETQYF
TRBV6-5	TRBJ2-1	NA	NA	TGTGCCAGCAGTAGAGGTGGGCTACTCGAAGGTCAGCAGTTCTTC	CASSRGGLLEGQQFF
TRBV27	TRBJ2-5	NA	once	TGTGCCGTACACGGACCACTGACCCAGTACTTC	CAVHGPLTQYF